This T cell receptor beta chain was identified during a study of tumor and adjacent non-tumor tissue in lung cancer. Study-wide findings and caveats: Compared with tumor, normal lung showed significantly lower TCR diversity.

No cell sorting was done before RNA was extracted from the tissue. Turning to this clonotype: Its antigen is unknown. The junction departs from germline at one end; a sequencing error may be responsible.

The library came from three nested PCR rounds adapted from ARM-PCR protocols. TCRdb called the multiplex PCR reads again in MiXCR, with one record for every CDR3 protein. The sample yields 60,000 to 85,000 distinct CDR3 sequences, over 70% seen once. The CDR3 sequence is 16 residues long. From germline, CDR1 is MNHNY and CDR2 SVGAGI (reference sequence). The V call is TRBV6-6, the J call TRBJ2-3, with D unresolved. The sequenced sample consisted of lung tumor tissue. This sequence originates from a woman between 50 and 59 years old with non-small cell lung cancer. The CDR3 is CASSYSVAGSTDRQYF. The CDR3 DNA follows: TGTGCCAGCAGTTACTCCGTGGCAGGAAGCACAGATAGGCAGTATTTT.